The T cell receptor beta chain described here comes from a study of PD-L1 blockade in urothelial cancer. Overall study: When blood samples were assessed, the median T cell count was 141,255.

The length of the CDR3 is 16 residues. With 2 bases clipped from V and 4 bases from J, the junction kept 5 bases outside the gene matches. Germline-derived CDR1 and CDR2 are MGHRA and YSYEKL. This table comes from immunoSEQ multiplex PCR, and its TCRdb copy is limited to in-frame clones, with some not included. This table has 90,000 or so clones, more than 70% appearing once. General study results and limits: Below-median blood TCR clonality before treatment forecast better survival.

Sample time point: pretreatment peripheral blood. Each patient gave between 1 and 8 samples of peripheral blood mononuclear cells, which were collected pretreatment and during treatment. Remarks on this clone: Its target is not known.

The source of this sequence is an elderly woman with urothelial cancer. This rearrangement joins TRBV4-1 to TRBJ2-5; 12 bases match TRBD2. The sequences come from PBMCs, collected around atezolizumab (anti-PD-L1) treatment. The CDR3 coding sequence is TGCGCCAGCAGCCAATATACGGGACTAGCGGGAGAGACCCAGTACTTC. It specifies CASSQYTGLAGETQYF.